One and the same sample provided the 16 T cell receptor beta chains below, sequenced in a study of T-cell reconstitution after alpha-beta-depleted transplantation in children. Unique molecular identifiers featured in how the TCRbeta library was prepared. A single record per CDR3 protein comes from TCRdb applying MiXCR to the PCR reads. The table shows 800,000 to 1,000,000 distinct CDR3 sequences, with roughly 29% occurring only once. The sequences come from PBMCs, mostly from graft donor cells, collected 360 days after TCRalphabeta/CD19-depleted stem cell transplant. The receptors originated from a boy younger than two who had a stem cell transplant for SCID, so the T cells may come from the graft donor.

On this clonotype itself: The junction departs from germline at one end; a sequencing error may be responsible. The rearrangement uses TRBV20-1 and TRBJ2-3, with D perhaps matching TRBD1 (5 bases). This CDR3 comprises 11 residues. Germline V CDR1 and CDR2: DFQATT, SNEGSKA (reference sequence). The CDR3 protein is CSARGTWGLNF. In DNA, the CDR3 is TGCAGTGCTAGAGGCACCTGGGGCCTGAACTTT.

This clonotype was seen more than once but under ten times. The rearrangement joins TRBV5-1 to TRBJ2-1; unclear D gene. The germline gives CDR1 SGHRS, CDR2 YFSETQ. V gave up 0 bases and J gave up 4 bases, with 14 bases separating them. CDR3 size: 16 residues. The CDR3 nucleotides are TGCGCCAGCAGCTTGGGAAACCAGGCCTGGTACAATGAGCAGTTCTTC. It codes for CASSLGNQAWYNEQFF.

The chain joins TRBV11-2 to TRBJ2-1; 10 nucleotides agree with TRBD1. This CDR3 has 16 residues. J lost 5 bases, V lost 5 bases, and 9 bases had no gene match. CDR1 is SGHAT and CDR2 is FQNNGV in the germline V gene. The CDR3 loop reads CASSRTGGLQDNEQFF. In DNA form, the CDR3 reads TGTGCCAGCAGCCGGACAGGGGGTCTGCAGGACAATGAGCAGTTCTTC. The full variable domain, rest sourced from reference TRBV11-2 and TRBJ2-1, is EAGVAQSPRYKIIEKRQSVAFWCNPISGHATLYWYQQILGQGPKLLIQFQNNGVVDDSQLPKDRFSAERLKGVDSTLKIQPAKLEDSAVYLCASSRTGGLQDNEQFFGPGTRLTVL.

The rearrangement links TRBV29-1 to TRBJ1-3; D not resolved. The CDR3 has 12 residues. From germline, CDR1 is SQVTM and CDR2 ANQGSEA. Trimming removed 7 bases at V and 1 base at J, with 8 bases between. The CDR3, as DNA: TGCAGCGGCCGATGGTCTGGAAACACCATATATTTT. Translating it yields CSGRWSGNTIYF.

The V and J genes are TRBV12-3 or TRBV12-4 and TRBJ2-1; possible D gene TRBD2, 7 bases. V was pared by 6 bases and J by 9 bases, with 12 bases between. CDR3 length: 12 residues. The CDR3 nucleotides read TGTGCCAGCAGATACAGGGAGGGTGAGCAGTTCTTC. This encodes CASRYREGEQFF.

This clonotype was seen only a few times. As DNA, the CDR3 is TGTGCCAGCAGTTTAGCGGGGGGCAGGGTGAGTGAGCAGTACTTC. It yields the protein CASSLAGGRVSEQYF. The chain has TRBV12-3 or TRBV12-4 and TRBJ2-7; the D call may be TRBD1 or TRBD2 (6 bases each). With 0 bases removed from V and 7 bases from J, the gap between germline ends came to 16 bases. The CDR3 spans 15 residues.

This clonotype was observed a single time. V gene TRBV7-6 combines with J gene TRBJ2-3, with 8 nucleotides matching TRBD2. Germline CDR1 is SGHVS and CDR2 is FNYEAQ. The length of the CDR3 is 14 residues. J lost 1 base, V lost 5 bases, and 2 bases had no gene match. The CDR3 protein is CASSKAGGTDTQYF. The CDR3 DNA follows: TGTGCCAGCAGCAAAGCGGGAGGCACAGATACGCAGTATTTT.

In the case of this clonotype: This is likely a read error, given that the CDR3 carries no conserved phenylalanine or tryptophan at its end. The DNA is left out, because the CDR3 cannot be placed on it with certainty; the CDR3 is given as TCRdb lists it. The rearrangement uses TRBV7-9 and TRBJ1-1; the table's TRBD1 call for D was not verified on the DNA. Inclusive of both ends, the CDR3 amounts to 12 amino acids. In germline, CDR1 is SEHNR, CDR2 FQNEAQ (reference sequence). The CDR3 is CASSLVGTGESL.

This clonotype was found a few times. The gene calls are TRBV12-3 or TRBV12-4 and TRBJ2-7; D ambiguous. V was pared by 1 base and J by 2 bases, with 12 bases between. The CDR3 totals 15 residues. CDR3 residues: CASSLVRDLPYEQYF. The CDR3 region has the DNA TGTGCCAGCAGTTTAGTAAGGGATTTGCCCTACGAGCAGTACTTC.

V usage is TRBV27 and J usage is TRBJ1-2; TRBD1 matches at 7 bases. CDR1 and CDR2 (germline): MNHEY, SMNVEV (reference sequence). Losses at the gene ends were 6 bases for V and 2 bases for J; bases not matched to a gene: 9. The CDR3 extends over 15 amino acids. The CDR3 region has the DNA TGTGCCAGCAGGATGACAGGGATCTTCAACTATGGCTACACCTTC. Amino acids: CASRMTGIFNYGYTF.

The chain carries TRBV29-1 and TRBJ2-7; possible D gene TRBD1, 6 bases. V dropped 4 bases and J dropped 3 bases, with 16 bases sitting between them. In germline, CDR1 is SQVTM, CDR2 ANQGSEA. The CDR3 totals 14 residues. CDR3 amino acids: CSVGLPGQLYEQYF. CDR3 coding DNA: TGCAGCGTTGGATTGCCGGGACAACTCTACGAGCAGTACTTC.

This clonotype was counted a few times. This sequence joins TRBV6-5 and TRBJ2-3, with 8 bases identical to TRBD2. The V segment lost 4 bases and the J segment 4 bases; nucleotides outside the gene matches: 10. This CDR3 comprises 16 residues. Germline CDR1 is MNHEY and CDR2 is SVGAGI. As DNA, the CDR3 is TGTGCCAGCAGTTTCAGCGGGGGTGGGGGGGCAGATACGCAGTATTTT. Translating gives CASSFSGGGGADTQYF.

The rearrangement links TRBV7-9 to TRBJ2-1; D uncertain. V was clipped by 5 bases and J by 8 bases, with 16 bases between them. CDR1 and CDR2 from the germline V gene are SEHNR and FQNEAQ (reference sequence). This CDR3 is built from 14 residues. The DNA of the CDR3 is TGTGCCAGCAGCCACACCCCCTCAGCCTATGAGCAGTTCTTC. Its protein is CASSHTPSAYEQFF. Full variable domain (rest looked up from reference TRBV7-9 and TRBJ2-1): DTGVSQNPRHKITKRGQNVTFRCDPISEHNRLYWYRQTLGQGPEFLTYFQNEAQLEKSRLLSDRFSAERPKGSFSTLEIQRTEQGDSAMYLCASSHTPSAYEQFFGPGTRLTVL.

The V call is TRBV4-1, the J call TRBJ2-7; D remains ambiguous. The CDR3 is 14 amino acids. V was pared by 2 bases and J by 2 bases, with 10 bases between. The germline CDR1 and CDR2 sequences are MGHRA and YSYEKL. The CDR3 DNA sequence: TGCGCCAGCAGCCAACTCGACGGACCCTACGAGCAGTACTTC. The encoded protein is CASSQLDGPYEQYF.

In its sample, this clonotype was seen once. V and J are TRBV29-1 and TRBJ1-3; 10 bases match TRBD1. Losses at the gene ends were 4 bases for V and 0 bases for J; bases not matched to a gene: 0. The CDR3 spans 14 residues. CDR1 and CDR2 (germline): SQVTM, ANQGSEA. The CDR3, as DNA: TGCAGCGTTGGGGACAGGGGCTCTGGAAACACCATATATTTT. Translation: CSVGDRGSGNTIYF.

The V gene is TRBV7-8, the J gene TRBJ2-3; 8 bases are shared with TRBD2. The germline V gene has CDR1 SGHVS and CDR2 FQNEAQ. This CDR3 region has 19 residues. The V segment lost 4 bases and the J segment 4 bases; nucleotides outside the gene matches: 19. The CDR3 reads CASSYKAVAGSRFPDTQYF. The CDR3 DNA reads as TGTGCCAGCAGCTACAAGGCGGTAGCGGGGTCCCGTTTCCCAGATACGCAGTATTTT. Using reference TRBV7-8 and TRBJ2-3 for the parts outside the CDR3, the full variable domain is GAGVSQSPRYKVAKRGQDVALRCDPISGHVSLFWYQQALGQGPEFLTYFQNEAQLDKSGLPSDRFFAERPEGSVSTLKIQRTQQEDSAVYLCASSYKAVAGSRFPDTQYFGPGTRLTVL.